The 8 T cell receptor beta chains in this list originate from one sample, sequenced in a study of OX40 agonist ivuxolimab in advanced cancers. TCRdb keeps only in-frame clones here, not all; method: immunoSEQ multiplex PCR. The data hold about 58,000 clones, with roughly nine tenths observed a single time. Here the sequenced sample was CD4+ or CD8+ T cells sorted from blood, taken in a trial of the OX40 agonist ivuxolimab. The receptor set was obtained from an adult with an advanced solid tumor such as melanoma, head and neck, liver or kidney cancer.

The rearrangement joins TRBV29-1 to TRBJ1-1; no reliable D call. From germline, CDR1 is SQVTM and CDR2 ANQGSEA. CDR3 length equals 10 residues. V lost 8 bases, J lost 6 bases, and 10 bases lay in between. This CDR3 reads CSTEEAEAFF. CDR3 sequence (DNA): TGCAGCACGGAGGAGGCTGAAGCTTTCTTT.

The chain recombines TRBV11-2 with TRBJ1-1; D unresolved. Deletions cut 7 bases from V and 0 bases from J, with 12 bases between. The CDR3 has 14 amino acids. Germline loops: CDR1 SGHAT, CDR2 FQNNGV. As DNA, the CDR3 is TGTGCCAGCACTGCCTACCCAATGAACACTGAAGCTTTCTTT. Its translation is CASTAYPMNTEAFF.

The gene calls are TRBV2 and TRBJ2-4; the match to TRBD2 covers 13 bases. J was trimmed by 8 bases and V by 0 bases; bases with no gene match: 4. Germline lookup yields CDR1 SNHLY and CDR2 FYNNEI. This CDR3 contains 16 residues. The CDR3 coding sequence is TGTGCCAGCAGTGAAGCTAAGACTAGCGGGAGGTACATTCAGTACTTC. It specifies CASSEAKTSGRYIQYF.

The chain has TRBV19 and TRBJ2-1; 15 bases are a match to TRBD2. The CDR3 extends over 15 amino acids. V shed 5 bases, J shed 7 bases, and the junction held 3 bases outside the gene matches. Germline loops: CDR1 LNHDA, CDR2 SQIVND (reference sequence). Written as DNA, the CDR3 is TGTGCCAGTAGTCCCGGACTAGCGGGGGGGAATGAGCAGTTCTTC. It encodes CASSPGLAGGNEQFF.

This sequence joins TRBV5-1 and TRBJ2-7, with D possibly being TRBD1 (6 bases). The CDR3 has 13 residues. V lost 0 bases to trimming and J lost 7 bases, with 11 bases between them. The germline gives CDR1 SGHRS, CDR2 YFSETQ. CDR3 nucleotides: TGCGCCAGCAGCTTGGAGGGACACCTTGAGCAGTACTTC. This gives the protein CASSLEGHLEQYF.

The J gene is TRBJ1-1, the V gene TRBV10-3; no firm D call. There are 16 residues in the CDR3. V gave up 8 bases and J gave up 2 bases, with 21 bases separating them. Looked up from germline, CDR1 is ENHRY and CDR2 is SYGVKD. The CDR3 DNA reads TGTGCCATCGGCGTGCAGGCCCCGAGTCCAAACACTGAAGCTTTCTTT. Protein: CAIGVQAPSPNTEAFF.

The gene calls are TRBV7-2 and TRBJ2-7; no firm D call. CDR3 length: 14 amino acids. The ends were cut back, 1 base at V and 5 bases at J, with 12 bases in the middle. The V gene's germline CDR1 is SGHTA and CDR2 FQGNSA. CDR3 nucleotide sequence: TGTGCCAGCAGCTTAGGGCCCCTCGGTGACGAGCAGTACTTC. It encodes CASSLGPLGDEQYF. The whole variable domain, remainder taken from reference TRBV7-2 and TRBJ2-7, is GAGVSQSPSNKVTEKGKDVELRCDPISGHTALYWYRQSLGQGLEFLIYFQGNSAPDKSGLPSDRFSAERTGGSVSTLTIQRTQQEDSAVYLCASSLGPLGDEQYFGPGTRLTVT.

This chain uses TRBV13 with TRBJ1-3, with a tentative D call TRBD1 (6 bases). CDR3 size: 15 residues. The V gene's germline CDR1 is PRHDT and CDR2 FYEKMQ (reference sequence). Between the trimmed V and J ends, which lost 5 bases and 5 bases, there was a span of 16 bases. CDR3 protein: CASSPPWTVRNTIYF. CDR3 DNA: TGTGCCAGCAGCCCCCCATGGACAGTGAGAAACACCATATATTTT.